The source of this T cell receptor (beta chain) is a study of blood T cell repertoires in COVID-19. About the research overall: The origin of the acute and convalescent COVID-19 samples was the United States, Italy and Spain.

V was shortened by 1 base and J by 1 base, with 7 bases between the two germline ends. Germline-derived CDR1 and CDR2 are SQVTM and ANQGSEA. The CDR3 has 13 amino acids. TCRdb's table, derived via immunoSEQ multiplex PCR, lists solely in-frame clones and lacks some. The sample lists approximately 94,000 clones; approximately 81% were seen once. The source material was peripheral blood. This sequence originates from a human donor in a cohort sampled during active COVID-19. This sequence joins TRBV29-1 and TRBJ1-1; no firm D call. Written as DNA, the CDR3 is TGCAGCGTTGAAGGTAGGAGGAACACTGAAGCTTTCTTT. Translating gives CSVEGRRNTEAFF. Based on the CDR3 plus reference TRBV29-1 and TRBJ1-1, the full variable domain is SAVISQKPSRDICQRGTSLTIQCQVDSQVTMMFWYRQQPGQSLTLIATANQGSEATYESGFVIDKFPISRPNLTFSTLTVSNMSPEDSSIYLCSVEGRRNTEAFFGQGTRLTVV.